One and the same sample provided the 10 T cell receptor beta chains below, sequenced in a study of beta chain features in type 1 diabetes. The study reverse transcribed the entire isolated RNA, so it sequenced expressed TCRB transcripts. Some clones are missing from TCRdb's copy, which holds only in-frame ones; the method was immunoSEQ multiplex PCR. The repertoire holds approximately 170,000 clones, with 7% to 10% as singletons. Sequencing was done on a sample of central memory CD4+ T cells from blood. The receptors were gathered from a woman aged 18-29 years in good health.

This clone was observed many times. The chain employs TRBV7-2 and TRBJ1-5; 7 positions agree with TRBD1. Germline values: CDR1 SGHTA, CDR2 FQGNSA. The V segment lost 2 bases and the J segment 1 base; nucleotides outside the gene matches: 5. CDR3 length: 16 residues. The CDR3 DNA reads TGTGCCAGCAGCTTAAATGCCAGGGGGAGCAATCAGCCCCAGCATTTT. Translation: CASSLNARGSNQPQHF.

Written as DNA, the CDR3 is TGTGCCAGCAGCTACTCAGGGGGCTTAGATCAGCCCCAGCATTTT. Encoded protein: CASSYSGGLDQPQHF. V gene TRBV7-8 combines with J gene TRBJ1-5; 8 nucleotides line up with TRBD1. Trimming removed 4 bases from V and 5 bases from J; junction bases left unmatched: 7. The CDR3 extends over 15 amino acids. Looked up from germline, CDR1 is SGHVS and CDR2 is FQNEAQ. Full variable domain (remainder filled in from reference TRBV7-8 and TRBJ1-5): GAGVSQSPRYKVAKRGQDVALRCDPISGHVSLFWYQQALGQGPEFLTYFQNEAQLDKSGLPSDRFFAERPEGSVSTLKIQRTQQEDSAVYLCASSYSGGLDQPQHFGDGTRLSIL.

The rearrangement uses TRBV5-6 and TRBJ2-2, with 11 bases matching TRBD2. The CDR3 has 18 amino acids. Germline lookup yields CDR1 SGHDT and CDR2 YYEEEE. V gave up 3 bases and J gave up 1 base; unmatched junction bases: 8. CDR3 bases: TGTGCCAGCAGCTCCCTGGGACTAGCGGCATTGAACACCGGGGAGCTGTTTTTT. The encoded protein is CASSSLGLAALNTGELFF.

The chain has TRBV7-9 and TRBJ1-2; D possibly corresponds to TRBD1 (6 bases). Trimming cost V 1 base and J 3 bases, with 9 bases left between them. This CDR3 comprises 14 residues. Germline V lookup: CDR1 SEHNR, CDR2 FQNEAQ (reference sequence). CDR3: CASSLGYRDYGYTF. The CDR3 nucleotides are TGTGCCAGCAGCTTAGGGTACAGGGACTATGGCTACACCTTC.

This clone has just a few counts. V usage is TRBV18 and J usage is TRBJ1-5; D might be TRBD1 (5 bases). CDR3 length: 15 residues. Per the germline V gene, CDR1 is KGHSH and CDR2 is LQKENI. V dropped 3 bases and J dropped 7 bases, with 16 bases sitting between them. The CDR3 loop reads CASSPGGQGRQPQHF. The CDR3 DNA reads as TGTGCCAGCTCACCTGGAGGGCAGGGTCGGCAGCCCCAGCATTTT. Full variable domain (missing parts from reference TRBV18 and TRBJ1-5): NAGVMQNPRHLVRRRGQEARLRCSPMKGHSHVYWYRQLPEEGLKFMVYLQKENIIDESGMPKERFSAEFPKEGPSILRIQQVVRGDSAAYFCASSPGGQGRQPQHFGDGTRLSIL.

The CDR3 sequence: CASSPRLLTQETQYF. DNA for the CDR3: TGTGCCAGCAGTCCGCGACTCTTAACTCAAGAGACCCAGTACTTC. The chain has TRBV2 and TRBJ2-5; D is uncertain. V was cut by 5 bases and J by 2 bases, with 15 bases left in between. Germline V gives CDR1 SNHLY, CDR2 FYNNEI. The CDR3 has 15 residues.

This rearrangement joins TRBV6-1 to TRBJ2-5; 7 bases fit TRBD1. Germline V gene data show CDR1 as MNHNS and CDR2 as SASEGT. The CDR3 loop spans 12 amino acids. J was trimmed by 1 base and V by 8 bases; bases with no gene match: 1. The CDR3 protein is CASGQAQETQYF. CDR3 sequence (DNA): TGTGCCAGCGGACAGGCCCAAGAGACCCAGTACTTC.

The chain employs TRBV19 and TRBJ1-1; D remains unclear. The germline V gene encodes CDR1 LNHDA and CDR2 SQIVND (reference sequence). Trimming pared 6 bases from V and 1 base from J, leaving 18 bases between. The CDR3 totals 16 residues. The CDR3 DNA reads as TGTGCCAGTAGCCCATCCGACACTCGGCAGAACACTGAAGCTTTCTTT. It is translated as CASSPSDTRQNTEAFF.

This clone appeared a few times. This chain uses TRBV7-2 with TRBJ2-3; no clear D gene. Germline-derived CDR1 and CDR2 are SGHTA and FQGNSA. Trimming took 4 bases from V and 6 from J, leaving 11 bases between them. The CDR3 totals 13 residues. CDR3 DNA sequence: TGTGCCAGCAGCTCACGGCAGAGGGATACGCAGTATTTT. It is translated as CASSSRQRDTQYF.

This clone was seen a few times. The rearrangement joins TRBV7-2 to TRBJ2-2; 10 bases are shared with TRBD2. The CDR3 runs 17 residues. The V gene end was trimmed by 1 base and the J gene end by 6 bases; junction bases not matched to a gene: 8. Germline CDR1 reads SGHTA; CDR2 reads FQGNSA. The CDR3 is CASSLVVASGRPGELFF. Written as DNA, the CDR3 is TGTGCCAGCAGCTTAGTGGTGGCTAGCGGGAGACCCGGGGAGCTGTTTTTT.